Listed here are 32 T cell receptor beta chains from one sample, sequenced in a study of tumor-infiltrating lymphocytes in localized non-small cell lung cancer. TCRdb keeps only in-frame clones here, not all; method: immunoSEQ multiplex PCR. The table includes roughly 7,200 clones, 61% detected once. Sequenced input: lung tumor tissue. Receptors were obtained from a human donor with non-small cell lung cancer.

The chain joins TRBV6-5 to TRBJ1-1; no definite D call. Trimming cost V 0 bases and J 5 bases, with 13 bases left between them. Germline CDR1 and CDR2: MNHEY and SVGAGI. This CDR3 is 15 amino acids long. DNA of the CDR3: TGTGCCAGCAGTTACTCGATTTGGGCTAGGACTGAAGCTTTCTTT. Amino acids: CASSYSIWARTEAFF.

This chain joins TRBV18 and TRBJ1-4; 10 positions match TRBD1. The CDR3 sequence is 20 residues long. Germline loops: CDR1 KGHSH, CDR2 LQKENI. J gave up 7 bases and V 6 bases, and 23 bases lay outside the gene matches. The DNA of the CDR3 is TGTGCCAGCTCGCCTTCAACCGGGACAGGGGAATTTGGAATCCGTGAAAAACTGTTTTTT. Translation: CASSPSTGTGEFGIREKLFF. The whole variable domain, filled in from reference TRBV18 and TRBJ1-4, reads NAGVMQNPRHLVRRRGQEARLRCSPMKGHSHVYWYRQLPEEGLKFMVYLQKENIIDESGMPKERFSAEFPKEGPSILRIQQVVRGDSAAYFCASSPSTGTGEFGIREKLFFGSGTQLSVL.

This clone is large within its sample. The DNA for the CDR3 is TGTGCCAGCAGCTTGGTACCGGGACAGGCCCTCTACGAGCAGTACTTC. The encoded protein is CASSLVPGQALYEQYF. This chain connects TRBV5-5 to TRBJ2-7; 8 nucleotides align to TRBD1. The CDR3 loop spans 16 amino acids. V gave up 0 bases and J gave up 3 bases; unmatched junction bases: 8. Per the germline V gene, CDR1 is SGHKS and CDR2 is YYEKEE (reference sequence).

This clone was observed a few times. The chain is built from TRBV6-1 and TRBJ1-2, with D perhaps matching TRBD1 (5 bases). Per the germline V gene, CDR1 is MNHNS and CDR2 is SASEGT. The CDR3 length is 12 residues. The V gene lost 6 bases and the J gene lost 1 base, with 6 bases spanning the gap. The CDR3 protein is CASRDNNYGYTF. The CDR3 DNA reads as TGTGCCAGCAGGGACAATAACTATGGCTACACCTTC.

By its share, this clone is medium-sized. The rearrangement uses TRBV6-5 and TRBJ1-4; D unresolved. Trimming pared 4 bases from V and 5 bases from J, leaving 8 bases between. The CDR3 contains 13 residues. Germline loops: CDR1 MNHEY, CDR2 SVGAGI. The CDR3 sequence: CASSSRPNEKLFF. The CDR3 DNA reads as TGTGCCAGCAGTTCCAGACCGAATGAAAAACTGTTTTTT.

This clone has only a few counts. The chain employs TRBV19 and TRBJ2-1; 9 bases are shared with TRBD2. The CDR3 loop spans 15 amino acids. Germline lookup yields CDR1 LNHDA and CDR2 SQIVND (reference sequence). Unmatched junction bases numbered 4, after V lost 6 bases and J lost 1 base. This CDR3 reads CASRMTSGSYNEQFF. For the CDR3, the DNA is TGTGCCAGTAGGATGACTAGCGGTTCCTACAATGAGCAGTTCTTC.

The rearrangement uses TRBV30 and TRBJ2-7; no reliable D call. The CDR3 is 14 amino acids. V dropped 0 bases and J dropped 6 bases, with 15 bases sitting between them. Looked up from germline, CDR1 is GTSNPN and CDR2 is SVGIG (reference sequence). The CDR3 sequence: CAWSVLGAVGEQYF. The CDR3 DNA is TGTGCCTGGAGTGTACTGGGCGCTGTGGGCGAGCAGTACTTC.

V is TRBV5-1 and J is TRBJ1-6; 9 nucleotides align to TRBD1. This CDR3 comprises 14 residues. Per germline, CDR1 SGHRS and CDR2 YFSETQ. The J segment lost 6 bases and the V segment lost 4 bases, leaving 2 bases of the junction unmatched. For the CDR3, the DNA is TGCGCCAGCAGCCTGGGACAGGGTAATTCACCCCTCCACTTT. This codes for CASSLGQGNSPLHF.

This chain joins TRBV4-1 and TRBJ1-1; TRBD1 might be the D (5 bases). Trimming stripped 4 bases from V and 4 bases from J, with 16 bases between. This CDR3 contains 15 residues. Germline values: CDR1 MGHRA, CDR2 YSYEKL. CDR3 residues: CASSPADTLSTEAFF. The DNA for the CDR3 is TGCGCCAGCAGCCCAGCGGACACTTTGAGCACTGAAGCTTTCTTT.

Comment on this clone: With a much larger clone just one base away, this may be a read error. This chain uses TRBV7-2 with TRBJ2-1; D is ambiguous. Germline CDR1 is SGHTA and CDR2 is FQGNSA. Trimming took off 5 bases at V and 10 bases at J, with 15 bases between the two ends. The CDR3 sequence is 13 residues long. The CDR3 region has the DNA TGTGCCAGCAGCCAAGATCTTGGCAGGGAGCAGTTCTTC. Translation: CASSQDLGREQFF.

The chain couples TRBV5-6 to TRBJ2-7, with D tentatively TRBD1 or TRBD2 (5 bases each). Trimming shortened V by 2 bases and J by 5 bases, and 8 bases separated the two germline ends. Germline V gene data show CDR1 as SGHDT and CDR2 as YYEEEE. The CDR3 has 12 residues. The CDR3 DNA is TGTGCCAGCAGCTTAGGGACGAACGAGCAGTACTTC. It is translated as CASSLGTNEQYF. The variable domain in full, completed from reference TRBV5-6 and TRBJ2-7, reads DAGVTQSPTHLIKTRGQQVTLRCSPKSGHDTVSWYQQALGQGPQFIFQYYEEEERQRGNFPDRFSGHQFPNYSSELNVNALLLGDSALYLCASSLGTNEQYFGPGTRLTVT.

The V call is TRBV7-2, the J call TRBJ2-5; D possibly uses TRBD1 or TRBD2 (5 bases each). The germline V gene encodes CDR1 SGHTA and CDR2 FQGNSA. The ends were cut back, 5 bases at V and 5 bases at J, with 9 bases in the middle. The CDR3 has 12 residues. CDR3 region: CASSRGGETQYF. In nucleotides, the CDR3 is TGTGCCAGCAGCCGGGGCGGGGAGACCCAGTACTTC.

A few counts support this clone. The genes are TRBV10-3 and TRBJ1-2, with 7 positions matching TRBD1. Germline lookup yields CDR1 ENHRY and CDR2 SYGVKD. The junction had 10 bases not matched to a gene; V was cut back by 10 bases and J by 2 bases. The CDR3 runs to 14 residues. The CDR3 spells CATGDRESNYGYTF. The CDR3 DNA sequence: TGTGCCACCGGCGACAGGGAATCCAACTATGGCTACACCTTC.

This sequence joins TRBV7-2 and TRBJ2-1; 7 positions agree with TRBD2. CDR1 and CDR2 (germline): SGHTA, FQGNSA. The CDR3 has 15 residues. Germline trimming cut 2 bases from V and 6 bases from J; bases unmatched to any gene: 7. The CDR3 reads CASSLSFTGGNEQFF. In DNA, the CDR3 is TGTGCCAGCAGCTTAAGTTTTACGGGGGGCAATGAGCAGTTCTTC.

This clone is termed medium-sized. J is TRBJ2-2 and V is TRBV6-1; D not resolved. This CDR3 region has 14 residues. The germline gives CDR1 MNHNS, CDR2 SASEGT. V dropped 0 bases and J dropped 6 bases, with 8 bases sitting between them. The CDR3 loop reads CASSEARLAGELFF. The DNA for the CDR3 is TGTGCCAGCAGTGAAGCGCGGCTGGCCGGGGAGCTGTTTTTT.

The chain joins TRBV19 to TRBJ2-7, with 7 bases aligning to TRBD2. From germline, CDR1 is LNHDA and CDR2 SQIVND (reference sequence). V lost 4 bases, J lost 5 bases, and 11 bases stayed unmatched. This CDR3 has 15 residues. CDR3 sequence reads: CASSTTSRPTDEQYF. The CDR3 DNA sequence: TGTGCCAGTAGTACGACTAGCCGACCTACGGACGAGCAGTACTTC. The complete variable domain, with remaining parts taken from reference TRBV19 and TRBJ2-7, reads DGGITQSPKYLFRKEGQNVTLSCEQNLNHDAMYWYRQDPGQGLRLIYYSQIVNDFQKGDIAEGYSVSREKKESFPLTVTSAQKNPTAFYLCASSTTSRPTDEQYFGPGTRLTVT.

Judged by abundance, this clone is medium-sized. This sequence joins TRBV5-6 and TRBJ1-2, with D maybe TRBD1 (6 bases). The length of the CDR3 is 14 residues. V was shortened by 6 bases and J by 3 bases, with 15 bases between the two germline ends. The germline CDR1 and CDR2 sequences are SGHDT and YYEEEE. The CDR3 bases are TGTGCCAGCAAGTCCAGTACAGGGTACTATGGCTACACCTTC. It translates to CASKSSTGYYGYTF.

The chain has TRBV6-1 and TRBJ2-5; D is unresolved. Trimming removed 2 bases from V and 5 bases from J, with 3 bases in between. The CDR3 has 11 amino acids. Germline CDR1 MNHNS, CDR2 SASEGT. This CDR3 is CASSEWETQYF. The CDR3 bases are TGTGCCAGCAGTGAATGGGAGACCCAGTACTTC.

The chain uses TRBV6-5 and TRBJ1-5, with 9 bases lining up with TRBD1. Germline V lookup: CDR1 MNHEY, CDR2 SVGAGI. J gave up 3 bases and V 6 bases, and 3 bases lay outside the gene matches. This CDR3 is built from 14 residues. CDR3 DNA sequence: TGTGCCAGCAGGGACAGGGGCCCCAATCAGCCCCAGCATTTT. This codes for CASRDRGPNQPQHF.

The rearrangement uses TRBV6-1 and TRBJ1-2; D is perhaps TRBD1 (5 bases). The CDR3 runs 15 residues. Germline V gene data show CDR1 as MNHNS and CDR2 as SASEGT. Trimming took 7 bases from V and 3 from J, leaving 18 bases between them. This CDR3 is CASIRRSGADYGYTF. DNA of the CDR3: TGTGCCAGCATTAGAAGGTCTGGGGCGGACTATGGCTACACCTTC.

The rearrangement joins TRBV10-3 to TRBJ1-6; 7 bases map to TRBD1. V lost 10 bases to trimming and J lost 9 bases; unmatched junction nucleotides: 9. The CDR3 spans 13 residues. Germline V gene sequence: CDR1 ENHRY, CDR2 SYGVKD. The CDR3 sequence: CATHTGEGSPLHF. The CDR3 coding sequence is TGTGCCACCCATACAGGGGAGGGTTCACCCCTCCACTTT.

The J gene is TRBJ1-6, the V gene TRBV6-5; possible D gene TRBD1, 5 bases. Germline-derived CDR1 and CDR2 are MNHEY and SVGAGI. Trimming cost V 6 bases and J 0 bases, with 12 bases left between them. The CDR3 is 16 amino acids. CDR3: CASRYRSSSYNSPLHF. In DNA form, the CDR3 reads TGTGCCAGCAGATACAGGTCAAGCTCCTATAATTCACCCCTCCACTTT.

The CDR3 sequence: CAWGRGRYEQYF. Written as DNA, the CDR3 is TGTGCCTGGGGGCGGGGCCGCTACGAGCAGTACTTC. The chain combines TRBV30 with TRBJ2-7, with D tentatively TRBD2 (6 bases). V was trimmed by 5 bases and J by 3 bases, leaving 11 bases between them. Germline CDR1 and CDR2: GTSNPN and SVGIG (reference sequence). The CDR3 spans 12 residues.

The V and J genes are TRBV5-5 and TRBJ2-5; D is unclear. V was pared by 6 bases and J by 3 bases, with 9 bases between. The CDR3 consists of 12 residues. CDR1 and CDR2 from the germline V gene are SGHKS and YYEKEE (reference sequence). This CDR3 reads CASTFGEETQYF. The CDR3 nucleotides read TGTGCCAGCACCTTTGGGGAAGAGACCCAGTACTTC. The whole variable domain, remainder taken from reference TRBV5-5 and TRBJ2-5, is DAGVTQSPTHLIKTRGQQVTLRCSPISGHKSVSWYQQVLGQGPQFIFQYYEKEERGRGNFPDRFSARQFPNYSSELNVNALLLGDSALYLCASTFGEETQYFGPGTRLLVL.

The chain employs TRBV10-3 and TRBJ2-5, with D perhaps matching TRBD1 (6 bases). Germline V gene data show CDR1 as ENHRY and CDR2 as SYGVKD. CDR3 size: 15 residues. Trimming pared 2 bases from V and 3 bases from J, leaving 13 bases between. CDR3 loop: CAISEGRGGKETQYF. The CDR3 bases are TGTGCCATCAGTGAGGGCAGAGGGGGAAAAGAGACCCAGTACTTC.

The V call is TRBV7-9, the J call TRBJ1-2; weak D call: TRBD1 (5 bases). CDR1 and CDR2 from the germline V gene are SEHNR and FQNEAQ (reference sequence). V gave up 3 bases and J gave up 8 bases, with 19 bases separating them. The CDR3 totals 15 residues. The CDR3 here is CASSFTGTGSLGYTF. CDR3 nucleotides: TGTGCCAGCAGCTTTACCGGGACCGGGTCGTTAGGCTACACCTTC.

The CDR3 DNA sequence: TGTGCCAGCAGCTTAGCGGCGGGTCAAACCTACGAGCAGTACTTC. Translating it yields CASSLAAGQTYEQYF. This sequence joins TRBV7-8 and TRBJ2-7; D may be TRBD2 (5 bases). This CDR3 spans 15 amino acids. V was clipped by 0 bases and J by 2 bases, with 11 bases between them. Looked up from germline, CDR1 is SGHVS and CDR2 is FQNEAQ.

The chain carries TRBV7-2 and TRBJ2-4; weak D call: TRBD2 (6 bases). This CDR3 is 17 amino acids long. Deletions cut 5 bases from V and 3 bases from J, with 20 bases between. The germline V gene has CDR1 SGHTA and CDR2 FQGNSA. The CDR3 nucleotides read TGTGCCAGCAGCGAGTCCGGACTCCTGGGAGGCAAAAACATTCAGTACTTC. Translation: CASSESGLLGGKNIQYF.

The chain carries TRBV19 and TRBJ2-7; D ambiguous. Germline values: CDR1 LNHDA, CDR2 SQIVND (reference sequence). The CDR3 is made up of 13 amino acids. V was shortened by 4 bases and J by 0 bases, with 7 bases between the two germline ends. In DNA form, the CDR3 reads TGTGCCAGTAGTAACCCAGACTCCTACGAGCAGTACTTC. This sequence encodes CASSNPDSYEQYF.

The chain links TRBV7-2 to TRBJ1-5, with 7 bases that match TRBD1. The V gene end was trimmed by 5 bases and the J gene end by 5 bases; junction bases not matched to a gene: 6. CDR3 length: 14 amino acids. CDR1 is SGHTA, CDR2 FQGNSA, per germline. The CDR3 protein is CASSARQGHQPQHF. CDR3 nucleotide sequence: TGTGCCAGCAGCGCCCGACAGGGTCATCAGCCCCAGCATTTT.

This clone was recorded once. The chain employs TRBV6-5 and TRBJ2-7; possibly TRBD1 for D (5 bases). Germline values: CDR1 MNHEY, CDR2 SVGAGI. V was trimmed by 5 bases and J by 6 bases, leaving 20 bases between them. The CDR3 extends over 15 amino acids. The CDR3 nucleotides read TGTGCCAGCAGTCCCCGAATCACAGGTTTGTTCGAGCAGTACTTC. Translated: CASSPRITGLFEQYF.

This clone occurred a few times. The chain uses TRBV5-8 and TRBJ1-2; D gene ambiguous. With 1 base removed from V and 3 bases from J, the gap between germline ends came to 10 bases. The CDR3 spans 14 residues. Germline CDR1 is SGHTS and CDR2 is YDEGEE. CDR3 nucleotides: TGTGCCAGCAGCTTGCGAGGAGTCGACTATGGCTACACCTTC. It encodes CASSLRGVDYGYTF.